These T cell receptor beta chains were read from a single sample in a study of T cell changes during pregnancy in multiple sclerosis. The table came from immunoSEQ multiplex PCR; TCRdb's copy has only in-frame clones and leaves some out. The sample records 55,000 to 70,000 clones, roughly nine tenths being singletons. The input for sequencing was peripheral blood, taken in the first trimester of pregnancy. The receptors shown here come from a female donor with multiple sclerosis, enrolled in a pregnancy study. CDR3s include the opening cysteine and the closing phenylalanine or tryptophan. Fields, in order: clone size, J gene, D gene, V gene, CDR3 DNA, CDR3 protein. The D gene is left open where the match is weak. Clone size, where shown, is once, few, many, or a class for clones that have expanded.

NA TRBJ1-1 TRBD1 TRBV6-6 TGTGCCAGCAGTTCCCAGGGGGGGAACACTGAAGCTTTCTTT CASSSQGGNTEAFF
NA TRBJ1-5 TRBD1 TRBV29-1 TGCAGCGCTAGTACAGGGGCGCAAAGCAATCAGCCCCAGCATTTT CSASTGAQSNQPQHF
NA TRBJ2-3 NA TRBV28 TGTGCCAGCAGCAGGATTGGGCGTATAACAGATACGCAGTATTTT CASSRIGRITDTQYF
NA TRBJ1-3 NA TRBV11-2 TGTGCCAGCAGCTCTCAGGGACTCTCTGGAAACACCATATATTTT CASSSQGLSGNTIYF
NA TRBJ1-3 NA TRBV5-5 TGTGCCAGCAGCTCCGCGACTGGAAACACCATATATTTT CASSSATGNTIYF
few TRBJ2-7 TRBD1 TRBV5-1 TGCGCCAGCATGGACCAGACAGGGGACGAGCAGTACTTC CASMDQTGDEQYF
NA TRBJ1-5 TRBD1 TRBV5-1 TGCGCCAGCAGCGAGGGACAGCTTAATCAGCCCCAGCATTTT CASSEGQLNQPQHF
NA TRBJ2-7 NA TRBV2 TGTGCCAGCAGAGGGCTAGCCGACGAGCAGTACTTC CASRGLADEQYF
NA TRBJ2-6 NA TRBV6-4 TGTGCCAGCAGCCCAGACAGTGCCGTCGACTCTGGGGCCAACGTCCTGACTTTC CASSPDSAVDSGANVLTF
NA TRBJ2-7 TRBD2 TRBV27 TGTGCCAGCAGCGGTACTATCGGGAGGACCTACGAGCAGTACTTC CASSGTIGRTYEQYF
NA TRBJ2-7 NA TRBV5-6 TGTGCCAGCAGCTTGGGGGACTTGACAGGGTGGCGACACGAGCAGTACTTC CASSLGDLTGWRHEQYF
NA TRBJ1-1 TRBD1 TRBV6-6 TGTGCCAGCAGCCGACAGGGTCTTAACACTGAAGCTTTCTTT CASSRQGLNTEAFF
NA TRBJ1-2 NA TRBV5-1 TGCGCCAGCAGCCGGACTGCGGGGAAGGTGGACTACACCTTC CASSRTAGKVDYTF
NA TRBJ2-2 NA TRBV30 TGTGCCTGGAGGCAGGGGTCTGGGACACCCGGGGAGCTGTTTTTT CAWRQGSGTPGELFF
NA TRBJ1-2 NA TRBV6-1 TGTGCCAGCAGTGAGATGACGGCCCTAGTTTCCTATGGCTACACCTTC CASSEMTALVSYGYTF
few TRBJ1-3 NA TRBV5-4 TGTGCCAGCAGCGACTGGTCTGACAGCACATCTGGAAACACCATATATTTT CASSDWSDSTSGNTIYF
NA TRBJ1-1 NA TRBV12-5 TGTGCTAGTGGTTCACCAGCCGGGACATTGAACACTGAAGCTTTCTTT CASGSPAGTLNTEAFF
NA TRBJ2-7 NA TRBV11-2 TGTGCCAGCAGCTTGGGTGAGGGACTTTTCTACGAGCAGTACTTC CASSLGEGLFYEQYF
NA TRBJ2-2 TRBD1 TRBV6-4 TGTGCCAGCTCCCAAAACCAAGGGACAGGGCGCGCCGGGGAGCTGTTTTTT CASSQNQGTGRAGELFF
few TRBJ1-2 NA TRBV7-8 TGTGCCAGCAGCTTGCCGGACGGAGGCTATGGCTACACCTTC CASSLPDGGYGYTF
once TRBJ2-2 TRBD2 TRBV10-3 TGTGCCATCAGCCGGGGGGGCCCTAACGGGGAGCTGTTTTTT CAISRGGPNGELFF
NA TRBJ1-5 NA TRBV7-9 TGTGCCAGCAGCTCCCGGACGGGGGATCAGCCCCAGCATTTT CASSSRTGDQPQHF
NA TRBJ2-7 NA TRBV19 TGTGCCAGTAGTATAGACGACAGGTCCTACGAGCAGTACTTC CASSIDDRSYEQYF
NA TRBJ1-2 TRBD1 TRBV10-3 TGTGCCATCAGTGGACAGGGAGACGGCTACACCTTC CAISGQGDGYTF
NA TRBJ2-2 NA TRBV4-2 TGTGCCAGCAGCCAAGTTTGGGCTGGGGGGACCACTAACACCGGGGAGCTGTTTTTT CASSQVWAGGTTNTGELFF
NA TRBJ2-7 NA TRBV11-2 TGTGCCAGCAGCTTAGTCCCAGGATACGAGCAGTACTTC CASSLVPGYEQYF
NA TRBJ2-1 TRBD1 TRBV11-3 TGTGCCAGCAGCCGCGGGACAGGAGTTTACAATGAGCAGTTCTTC CASSRGTGVYNEQFF
NA TRBJ1-5 NA TRBV19 TGTGCCAGTAGTATGGGACTTTGGAATCAGCCCCAGCATTTT CASSMGLWNQPQHF
NA TRBJ1-2 NA TRBV30 TGTGCCTGGAGTGACTTGAACTATGGCTACACCTTC CAWSDLNYGYTF
NA TRBJ2-2 NA TRBV5-8 TGTGCCAGCAACGGAGCCGGGGAGCTGTTTTTT CASNGAGELFF
few TRBJ1-5 TRBD1 TRBV18 TGTGCCAGCTCACCCAATGACAGGGGTGGTTCTCAGCCCCAGCATTTT CASSPNDRGGSQPQHF
NA TRBJ2-6 NA TRBV5-1 TGCGCCAGCAGCAATGGACGGGGTAGCTCTGGGGCCAACGTCCTGACTTTC CASSNGRGSSGANVLTF
NA TRBJ1-5 NA TRBV10-1 TGCGCCAGCAGTGAGTCGGGGGGGGATCAGCCCCAGCATTTT CASSESGGDQPQHF
once TRBJ2-1 NA TRBV19 TGTGCCAGTAGTATAGAAGGGGGTCTCTCCTACAATGAGCAGTTCTTC CASSIEGGLSYNEQFF
NA TRBJ2-6 TRBD1 TRBV30 TGTGCCTGGACGGGACAGGGGGCAGCTGGGGCCAACGTCCTGACTTTC CAWTGQGAAGANVLTF
NA TRBJ2-2 NA TRBV5-1 TGCGCCAGCAGCCTAAACACGTTCCAGGGAAACACCGGGGAGCTGTTTTTT CASSLNTFQGNTGELFF
NA TRBJ2-2 NA TRBV30 TGTGCCTGGAGTGTATCCCCAGGAAGGGGGAACACCGGGGAGCTGTTTTTT CAWSVSPGRGNTGELFF
NA TRBJ1-3 TRBD1 TRBV7-2 TGTGCCAGCAGCCCGACCGGCAGCAGGGGGTCAGTCTCTGGAAACACCATATATTTT CASSPTGSRGSVSGNTIYF
once TRBJ2-1 TRBD2 TRBV7-9 TGTGCCAGCAGCCTTACCAGCGGGGCCCACAATGAGCAGTTCTTC CASSLTSGAHNEQFF
few TRBJ2-2 TRBD1 TRBV7-2 TGTGCCACTTCCAGGGGGCGGAGCGGGGAGCTGTTTTTT CATSRGRSGELFF
NA TRBJ2-7 NA TRBV14 TGTGCCAGCAGCCAAGATTTAGGAGGGTTCTACGAGCAGTACTTC CASSQDLGGFYEQYF
NA TRBJ1-1 NA TRBV7-9 TGTGCCAGCAGCCGTTCTTTCGTATCGAACACTGAAGCTTTCTTT CASSRSFVSNTEAFF
NA TRBJ2-1 NA TRBV7-3 TGTGCCAGCAGCCCCCAACTCTACAATGAGCAGTTCTTC CASSPQLYNEQFF
NA TRBJ1-1 TRBD1 TRBV4-3 TGCGCCAGCAGCCAAGAAACCCCCGGGACAGGGGGCACTGAAGCTTTCTTT CASSQETPGTGGTEAFF
NA TRBJ1-6 NA TRBV7-2 TGTGCCAGCAGCTCGATAGGGCAGGGACCCCTCCACTTT CASSSIGQGPLHF
NA TRBJ2-7 NA TRBV5-1 TGCGCCAGCAGCTTCAGCTCCTACGAGCAGTACTTC CASSFSSYEQYF
NA TRBJ1-3 TRBD1 TRBV5-8 TGTGCCAGCAGCCTGGGACAGCTCTCTGGAAACACCATATATTTT CASSLGQLSGNTIYF
once TRBJ1-4 NA TRBV7-6 TGTGCCAGCAGCTTGGGTTCGGGGGAAAAACTGTTTTTT CASSLGSGEKLFF
NA TRBJ2-2 TRBD1 TRBV9 TGTGCCAGCAGCGTAGGAGGGGGCGCCCGGGCCGGGGAGCTGTTTTTT CASSVGGGARAGELFF
NA TRBJ1-6 NA TRBV9 TGTGCCAGCAGCGGACTGACAGCTCATAATTCACCCCTCCACTTT CASSGLTAHNSPLHF